A single T cell receptor beta chain is shown here with its context. Its matching antigen is unknown. Germline lookup yields CDR1 MNHNS and CDR2 SASEGT. Trimming removed 1 base from V and 2 bases from J, with 6 bases in between. The CDR3 loop spans 13 amino acids. Using immunoSEQ multiplex PCR, the repertoire was profiled, and TCRdb retains in-frame clones only, with some absent. The sample lists 130,000 or so clones, 80% to 95% occurring once. This specimen comes from a study of T cell responses to AZD1222 COVID-19 vaccine. Whole-study results and caveats: The donors showed a predominance of white British ancestry and of females, with possible underestimation of clonal diversity. Baseline seropositivity occurred in only a handful of AZD1222 recipients. Scientists sampled the repertoires only once the peak T cell response had passed.

This clonotype was sampled from an adult in good health. Sequenced here: peripheral blood, sampled on day 0 of MenACWY control vaccination. The rearrangement joins TRBV6-1 to TRBJ2-7; D gene ambiguous. The CDR3 DNA sequence: TGTGCCAGCAGTGAAGGGCACACCTACGAGCAGTACTTC. Its translation is CASSEGHTYEQYF.